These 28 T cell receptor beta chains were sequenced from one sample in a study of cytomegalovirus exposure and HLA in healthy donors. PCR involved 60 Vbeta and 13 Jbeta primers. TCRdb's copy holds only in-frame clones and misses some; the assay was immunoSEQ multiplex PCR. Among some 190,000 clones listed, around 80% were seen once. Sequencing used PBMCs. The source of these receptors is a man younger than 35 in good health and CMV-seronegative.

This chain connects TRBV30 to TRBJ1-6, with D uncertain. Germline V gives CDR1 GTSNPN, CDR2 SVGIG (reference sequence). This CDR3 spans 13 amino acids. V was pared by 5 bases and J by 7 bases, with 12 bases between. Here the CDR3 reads CAWGRGHNSPLHF. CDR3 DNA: TGTGCCTGGGGGAGAGGGCACAATTCACCCCTCCACTTT. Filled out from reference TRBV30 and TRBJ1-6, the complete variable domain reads SQTIHQWPATLVQPVGSPLSLECTVEGTSNPNLYWYRQAAGRGLQLLFYSVGIGQISSEVPQNLSASRPQDRQFILSSKKLLLSDSGFYLCAWGRGHNSPLHFGNGTRLTVT.

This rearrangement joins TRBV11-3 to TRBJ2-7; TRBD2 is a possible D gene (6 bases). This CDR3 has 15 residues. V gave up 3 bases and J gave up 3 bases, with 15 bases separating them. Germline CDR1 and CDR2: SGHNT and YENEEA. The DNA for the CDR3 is TGTGCCAGCAGCTTGGTCGGGAGCGAGGACTACGAGCAGTACTTC. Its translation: CASSLVGSEDYEQYF.

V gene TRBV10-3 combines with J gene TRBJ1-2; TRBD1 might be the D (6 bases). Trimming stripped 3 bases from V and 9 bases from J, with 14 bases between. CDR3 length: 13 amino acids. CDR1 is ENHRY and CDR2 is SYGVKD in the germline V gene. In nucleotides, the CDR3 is TGTGCCATCAGTGACCGGCAAGGGGGTAGCTACACCTTC. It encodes CAISDRQGGSYTF.

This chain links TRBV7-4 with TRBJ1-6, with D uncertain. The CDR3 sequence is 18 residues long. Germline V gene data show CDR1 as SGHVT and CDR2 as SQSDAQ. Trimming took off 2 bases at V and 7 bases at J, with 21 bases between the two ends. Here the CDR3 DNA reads TGTGCCAGCAGCTTATTCAGCGGCCCTGTGGGGTACAATTCACCCCTCCACTTT. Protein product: CASSLFSGPVGYNSPLHF. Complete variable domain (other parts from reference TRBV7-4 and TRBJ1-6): GAGVSQSPRYKVAKRGRDVALRCDSISGHVTLYWYRQTLGQGSEVLTYSQSDAQRDKSGRPSGRFSAERPERSVSTLKIQRTEQGDSAVYLCASSLFSGPVGYNSPLHFGNGTRLTVT.

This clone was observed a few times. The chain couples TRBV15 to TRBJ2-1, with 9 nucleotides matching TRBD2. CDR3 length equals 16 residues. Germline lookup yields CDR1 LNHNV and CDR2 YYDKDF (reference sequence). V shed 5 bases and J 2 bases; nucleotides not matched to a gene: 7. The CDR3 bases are TGTGCCACCAGCCCGACAAGCGGGGGGACCTACAATGAGCAGTTCTTC. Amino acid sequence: CATSPTSGGTYNEQFF. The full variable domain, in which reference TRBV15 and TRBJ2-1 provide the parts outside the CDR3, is DAMVIQNPRYQVTQFGKPVTLSCSQTLNHNVMYWYQQKSSQAPKLLFHYYDKDFNNEADTPDNFQSRRPNTSFCFLDIRSPGLGDTAMYLCATSPTSGGTYNEQFFGPGTRLTVL.

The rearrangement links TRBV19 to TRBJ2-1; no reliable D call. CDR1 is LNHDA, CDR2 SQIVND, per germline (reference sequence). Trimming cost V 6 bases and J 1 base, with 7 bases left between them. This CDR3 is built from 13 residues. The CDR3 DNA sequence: TGTGCCAGTAGAACTACATCCTACAATGAGCAGTTCTTC. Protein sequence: CASRTTSYNEQFF.

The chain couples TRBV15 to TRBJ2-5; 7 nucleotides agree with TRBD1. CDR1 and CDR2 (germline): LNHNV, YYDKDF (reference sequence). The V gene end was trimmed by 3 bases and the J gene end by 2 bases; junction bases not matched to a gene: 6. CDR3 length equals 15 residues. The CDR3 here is CATSRYRDRQETQYF. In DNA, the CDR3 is TGTGCCACCAGCAGGTACCGGGACAGACAAGAGACCCAGTACTTC.

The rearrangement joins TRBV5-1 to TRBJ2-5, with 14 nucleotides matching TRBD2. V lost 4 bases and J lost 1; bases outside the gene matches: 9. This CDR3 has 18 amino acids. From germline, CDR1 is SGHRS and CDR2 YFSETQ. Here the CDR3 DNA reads TGCGCCAGCAGCCCTAGACTAGCGGGGGGGCCCCTCCAAGAGACCCAGTACTTC. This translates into CASSPRLAGGPLQETQYF.

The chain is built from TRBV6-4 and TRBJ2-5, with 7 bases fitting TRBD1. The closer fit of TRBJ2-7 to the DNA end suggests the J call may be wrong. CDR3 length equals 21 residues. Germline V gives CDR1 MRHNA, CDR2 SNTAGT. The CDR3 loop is CASSDSKPGQFDLLISYEQYF. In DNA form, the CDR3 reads TGTGCCAGCAGTGACTCGAAACCGGGACAGTTTGATCTTTTAATCTCCTACGAGCAGTACTTC.

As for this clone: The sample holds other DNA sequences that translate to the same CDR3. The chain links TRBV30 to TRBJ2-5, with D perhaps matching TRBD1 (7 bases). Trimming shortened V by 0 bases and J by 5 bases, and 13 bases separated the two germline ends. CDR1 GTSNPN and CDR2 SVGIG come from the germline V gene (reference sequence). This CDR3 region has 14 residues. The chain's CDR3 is CAWSVGGGRETQYF. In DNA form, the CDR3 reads TGTGCCTGGAGTGTAGGAGGGGGCAGGGAGACCCAGTACTTC.

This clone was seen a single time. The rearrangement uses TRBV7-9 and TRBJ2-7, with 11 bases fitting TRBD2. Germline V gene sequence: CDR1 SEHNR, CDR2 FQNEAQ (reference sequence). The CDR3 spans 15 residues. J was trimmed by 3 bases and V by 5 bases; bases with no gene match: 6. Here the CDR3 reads CASSPGTSGLYEQYF. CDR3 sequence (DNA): TGTGCCAGCAGCCCAGGGACTAGCGGACTCTACGAGCAGTACTTC.

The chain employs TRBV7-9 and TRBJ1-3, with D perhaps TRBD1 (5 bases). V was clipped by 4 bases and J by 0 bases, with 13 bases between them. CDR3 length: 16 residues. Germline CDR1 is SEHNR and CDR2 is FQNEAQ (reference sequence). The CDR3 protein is CASSSTPRGSGNTIYF. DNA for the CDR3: TGTGCCAGCAGCTCGACGCCTAGGGGCTCTGGAAACACCATATATTTT.

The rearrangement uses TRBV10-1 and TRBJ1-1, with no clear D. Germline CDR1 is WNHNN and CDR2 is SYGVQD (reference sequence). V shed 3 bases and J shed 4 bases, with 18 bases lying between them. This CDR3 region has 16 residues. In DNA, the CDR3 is TGCGCCAGCAGTGATCCAAATCATCCCGCGGGCACTGAAGCTTTCTTT. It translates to CASSDPNHPAGTEAFF.

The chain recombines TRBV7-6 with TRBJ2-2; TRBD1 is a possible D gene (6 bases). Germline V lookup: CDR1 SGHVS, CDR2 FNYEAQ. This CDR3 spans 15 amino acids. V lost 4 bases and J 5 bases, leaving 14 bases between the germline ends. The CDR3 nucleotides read TGTGCCAGCAGCTCAGGGGTAGGGGGAACCGGGGAGCTGTTTTTT. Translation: CASSSGVGGTGELFF.

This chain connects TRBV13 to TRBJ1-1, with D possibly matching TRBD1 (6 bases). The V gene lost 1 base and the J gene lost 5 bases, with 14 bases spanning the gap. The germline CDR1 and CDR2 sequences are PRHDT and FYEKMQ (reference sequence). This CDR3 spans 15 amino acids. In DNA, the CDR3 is TGTGCCAGCAGCTTAGTTTCAGGGGTAGGAACTGAAGCTTTCTTT. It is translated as CASSLVSGVGTEAFF.

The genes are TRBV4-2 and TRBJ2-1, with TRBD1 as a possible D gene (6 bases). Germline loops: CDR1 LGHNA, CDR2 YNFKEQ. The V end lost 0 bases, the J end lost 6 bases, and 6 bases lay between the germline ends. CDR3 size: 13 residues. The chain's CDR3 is CASSQEGGNEQFF. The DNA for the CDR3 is TGTGCCAGCAGCCAAGAAGGGGGCAATGAGCAGTTCTTC.

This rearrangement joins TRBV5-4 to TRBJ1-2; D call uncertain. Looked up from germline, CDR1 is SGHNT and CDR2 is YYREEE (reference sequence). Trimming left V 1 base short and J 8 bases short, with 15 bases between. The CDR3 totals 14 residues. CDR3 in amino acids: CASSLSGLSNGYTF. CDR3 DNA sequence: TGTGCCAGCAGCTTGAGCGGTTTAAGTAACGGCTACACCTTC. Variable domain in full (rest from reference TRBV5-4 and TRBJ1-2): ETGVTQSPTHLIKTRGQQVTLRCSSQSGHNTVSWYQQALGQGPQFIFQYYREEENGRGNFPPRFSGLQFPNYSSELNVNALELDDSALYLCASSLSGLSNGYTFGSGTRLTVV.

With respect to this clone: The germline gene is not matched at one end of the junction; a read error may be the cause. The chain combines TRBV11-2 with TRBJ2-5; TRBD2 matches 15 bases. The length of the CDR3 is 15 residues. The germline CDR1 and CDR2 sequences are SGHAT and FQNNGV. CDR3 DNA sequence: TGTGCCAGCAGCCCTTGGACTAGCGGGGGGGGACCCCGGGACTTC. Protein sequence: CASSPWTSGGGPRDF.

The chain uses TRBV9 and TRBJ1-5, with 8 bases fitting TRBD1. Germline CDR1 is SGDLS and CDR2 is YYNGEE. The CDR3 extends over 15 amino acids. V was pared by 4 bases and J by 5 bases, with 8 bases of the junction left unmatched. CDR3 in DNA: TGTGCCAGCAGCTCCTCGGGACAGGTGGATCAGCCCCAGCATTTT. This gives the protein CASSSSGQVDQPQHF. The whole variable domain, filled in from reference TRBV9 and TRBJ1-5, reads DSGVTQTPKHLITATGQRVTLRCSPRSGDLSVYWYQQSLDQGLQFLIQYYNGEERAKGNILERFSAQQFPDLHSELNLSSLELGDSALYFCASSSSGQVDQPQHFGDGTRLSIL.

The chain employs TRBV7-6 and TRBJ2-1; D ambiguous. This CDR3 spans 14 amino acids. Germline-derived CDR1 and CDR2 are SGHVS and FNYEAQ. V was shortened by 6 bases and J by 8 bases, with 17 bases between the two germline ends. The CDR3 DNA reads TGTGCCAGCAGTACAAATCCGTGGGCGCATGAGCAGTTCTTC. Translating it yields CASSTNPWAHEQFF.

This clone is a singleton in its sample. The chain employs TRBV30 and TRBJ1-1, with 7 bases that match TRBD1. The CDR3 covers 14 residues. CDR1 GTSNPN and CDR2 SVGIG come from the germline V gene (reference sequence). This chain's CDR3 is CAFFPGTEDTEAFF. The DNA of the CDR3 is TGTGCTTTTTTTCCCGGGACAGAGGACACTGAAGCTTTCTTT.

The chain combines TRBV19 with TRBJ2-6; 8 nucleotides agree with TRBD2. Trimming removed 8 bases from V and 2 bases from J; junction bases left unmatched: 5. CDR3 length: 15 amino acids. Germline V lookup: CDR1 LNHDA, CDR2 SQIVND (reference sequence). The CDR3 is CASGLSGTGANVLTF. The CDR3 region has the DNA TGTGCCAGTGGGCTTAGCGGGACTGGGGCCAACGTCCTGACTTTC.

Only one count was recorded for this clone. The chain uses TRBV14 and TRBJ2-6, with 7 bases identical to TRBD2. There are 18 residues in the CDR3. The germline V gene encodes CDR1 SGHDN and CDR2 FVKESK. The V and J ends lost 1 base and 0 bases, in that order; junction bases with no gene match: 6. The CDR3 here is CASSQGLADSSGANVLTF. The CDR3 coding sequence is TGTGCCAGCAGCCAAGGTCTAGCGGATAGCTCTGGGGCCAACGTCCTGACTTTC. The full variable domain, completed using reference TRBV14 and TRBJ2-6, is EAGVTQFPSHSVIEKGQTVTLRCDPISGHDNLYWYRRVMGKEIKFLLHFVKESKQDESGMPNNRFLAERTGGTYSTLKVQPAELEDSGVYFCASSQGLADSSGANVLTFGAGSRLTVL.

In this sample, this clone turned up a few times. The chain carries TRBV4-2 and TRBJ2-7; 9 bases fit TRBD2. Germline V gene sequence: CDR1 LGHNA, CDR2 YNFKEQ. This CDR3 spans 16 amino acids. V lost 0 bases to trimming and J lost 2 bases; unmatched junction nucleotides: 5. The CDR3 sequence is CASSQDSASGAYEQYF. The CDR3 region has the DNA TGTGCCAGCAGCCAAGATTCCGCTAGCGGGGCCTACGAGCAGTACTTC.

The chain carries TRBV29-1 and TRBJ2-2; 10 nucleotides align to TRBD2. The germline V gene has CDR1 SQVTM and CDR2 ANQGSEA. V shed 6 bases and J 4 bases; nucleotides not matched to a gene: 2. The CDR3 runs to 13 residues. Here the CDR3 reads CSVTSGFTGELFF. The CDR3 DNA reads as TGCAGCGTGACTAGCGGGTTCACCGGGGAGCTGTTTTTT.

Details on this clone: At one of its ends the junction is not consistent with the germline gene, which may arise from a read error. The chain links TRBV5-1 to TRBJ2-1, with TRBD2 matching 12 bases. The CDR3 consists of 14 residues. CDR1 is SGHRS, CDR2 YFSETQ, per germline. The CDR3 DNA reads TGCGCCAGCAGCTTGGGACTAGCGGGAGAGGTTTGGATCTTC. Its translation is CASSLGLAGEVWIF.

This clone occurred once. CDR3 amino acids: CASSLATISSSYNEQFF. The CDR3 DNA reads as TGTGCCAGCAGCTTGGCTACTATAAGTTCCTCCTACAATGAGCAGTTCTTC. The J gene is TRBJ2-1, the V gene TRBV5-6; D is ambiguous. This CDR3 region has 17 residues. The germline V and J ends were trimmed by 0 bases and 0 bases, with 13 bases remaining between them. In germline, CDR1 is SGHDT, CDR2 YYEEEE.

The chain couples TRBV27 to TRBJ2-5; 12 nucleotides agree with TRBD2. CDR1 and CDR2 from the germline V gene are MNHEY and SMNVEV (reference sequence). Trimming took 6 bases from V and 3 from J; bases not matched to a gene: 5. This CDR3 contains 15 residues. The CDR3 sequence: CASSTWTSGEETQYF. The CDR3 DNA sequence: TGTGCCAGCAGCACCTGGACTAGCGGGGAAGAGACCCAGTACTTC.